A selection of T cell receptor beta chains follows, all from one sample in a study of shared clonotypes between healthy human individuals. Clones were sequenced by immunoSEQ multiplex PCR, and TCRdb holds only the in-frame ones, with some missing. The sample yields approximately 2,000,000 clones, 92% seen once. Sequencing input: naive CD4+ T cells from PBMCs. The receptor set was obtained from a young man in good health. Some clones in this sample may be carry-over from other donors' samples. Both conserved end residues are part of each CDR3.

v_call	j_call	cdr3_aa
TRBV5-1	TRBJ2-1	CASSLDQSINEQFF
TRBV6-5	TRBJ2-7	CASSYVGVGEQYF
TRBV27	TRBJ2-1	CASSLSGLADPSSYNEQFF
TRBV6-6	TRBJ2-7	CAISDQGIYEQYF
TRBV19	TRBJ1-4	CASTFEGQGATNEKLFF
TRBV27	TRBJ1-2	CASSPRGYGYTF
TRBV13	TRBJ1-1	CASSSGGLLMNTEAFF
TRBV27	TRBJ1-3	CASSLSARGPSGNTIYF
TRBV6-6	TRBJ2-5	CASSRGARETQYF
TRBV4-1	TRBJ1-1	CASSPDRVNTEAFF
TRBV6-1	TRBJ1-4	CASSDRLRQAGYEKLFF
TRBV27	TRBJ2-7	CASSSPGTSYEQYF
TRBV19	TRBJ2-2	CASSVGPINTGELFF
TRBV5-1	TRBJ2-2	CASSFGGGENGELFF
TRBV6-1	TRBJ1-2	CASRLTGVHGYTF
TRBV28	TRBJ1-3	CASSTRNTIYF
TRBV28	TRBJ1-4	CASSLGTTGLREKLFF
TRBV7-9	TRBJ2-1	CANRALGLAGGEQFF
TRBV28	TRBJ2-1	CASSPPGTRRTEQFF
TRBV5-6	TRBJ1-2	CASTTTDRGHYGYTF
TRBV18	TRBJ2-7	CASSPMGTGQSSYEQYF
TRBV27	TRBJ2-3	CASSFPGSTDTQYF
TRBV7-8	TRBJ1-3	CASSLEYGQGGARDTIYF
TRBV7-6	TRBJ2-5	CASSSTAQETQYF
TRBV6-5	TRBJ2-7	CASRPPGPGSYEQYF
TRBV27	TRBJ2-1	CASSKDSLGSYNEQFF
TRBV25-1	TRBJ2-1	CASSDRTSGTYRDNEQFF
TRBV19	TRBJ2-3	CASSMWAYTDTQYF
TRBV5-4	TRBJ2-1	CASSLGGSWRNTRDNEQFF
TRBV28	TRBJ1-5	CASGVPYSNQPQHF
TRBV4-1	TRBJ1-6	CASSQVGENSPLHF
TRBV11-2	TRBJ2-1	CASSQIQGPHYNEQFF
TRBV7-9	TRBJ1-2	CASSLGSVNGYTF
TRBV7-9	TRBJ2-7	CASSIHSGRDEQYF
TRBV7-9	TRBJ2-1	CASSLWGTGAYNEQFF
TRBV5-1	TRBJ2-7	CASSLGTGYYEQYF
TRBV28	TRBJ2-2	CASSLFWGLADMNTGELFF
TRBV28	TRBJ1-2	CASTPGHPYNYGYTF
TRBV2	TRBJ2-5	CASGYQDTQYF
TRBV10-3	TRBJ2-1	CAISEAGLAGGWQFF
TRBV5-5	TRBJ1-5	CASSVRGQGYQPQHF
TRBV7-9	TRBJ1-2	CASSLIPLLDKDGYTF
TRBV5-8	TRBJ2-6	CASSLGTSGANVLTF
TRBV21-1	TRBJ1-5	CASELNRRQPQHF
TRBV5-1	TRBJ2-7	CASSPTPGPTYEQYF
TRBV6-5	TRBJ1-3	CASSYFYRDGNTIYF
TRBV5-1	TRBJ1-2	CASSLGTGYGYTF